These T cell receptor beta chains were read from a single sample in a study of T cells after yellow fever vaccination. TCRdb recomputed calls from the 5' RACE reads with MiXCR, one row per CDR3 protein. Of 25,000 to 35,000 distinct CDR3 sequences in the sample, approximately 4.7% were seen once. The sample consisted of CD8+ T cells sorted from PBMCs, taken 5 days after the yellow fever booster vaccination. Source of these receptors: a man aged 30 to 39 who received the YFV17D yellow fever vaccine. Each CDR3 is given with its conserved first and last residue. A D gene is named only where the DNA matches it firmly. Clone size appears in some rows only: once, few, many, or a class for an expanded clone.

TRBJ2-2 | TRBV11-2 | many | - | TGTGCCAGCAGCTTAGATTTCTCCGGGGAGCTGTTTTTT | CASSLDFSGELFF
TRBJ2-2 | TRBV29-1 | many | - | TGCAGCGCAGCGATGAACACCGGGGAGCTGTTTTTT | CSAAMNTGELFF
TRBJ2-5 | TRBV7-2 | many | TRBD2 | TGTGCCAGCAGCTTAGCGGGACTAGCGGAAGAGACCCAGTACTTC | CASSLAGLAEETQYF
TRBJ1-1 | TRBV3-1 | many | - | TGTGCCAGCAGCCAAGATCTAAGGGATCCCATGAACACTGAAGCTTTCTTT | CASSQDLRDPMNTEAFF
TRBJ2-1 | TRBV7-6 | many | - | TGTGCCAGCAGTCCCTCTGTGCGGGCAGAGCAGTTCTTC | CASSPSVRAEQFF
TRBJ2-1 | TRBV12-3/TRBV12-4 | many | TRBD1 | TGTGCCTTGGGGACAGGGGTTCGAGATGAGCAGTTCTTC | CALGTGVRDEQFF
TRBJ2-7 | TRBV7-9 | many | - | TGTGCCAGCAGCTTACGTAGCGGAGACCCCTACGAGCAGTACTTC | CASSLRSGDPYEQYF
TRBJ2-7 | TRBV23-1 | - | TRBD1 | TGTGTCTCCTGGCGGCACAGGGGCCCCGAGCAGTACTTC | CVSWRHRGPEQYF
TRBJ1-1 | TRBV25-1 | many | - | TGTGCCAGCAGTGACGAGAACACTGAAGCTTTCTTT | CASSDENTEAFF
TRBJ2-1 | TRBV28 | many | TRBD2 | TGTGCCAGCAGTTTAAAACTAGCGGGAGTTTGGAATGAGCAGTTCTTC | CASSLKLAGVWNEQFF
TRBJ2-1 | TRBV6-2/TRBV6-3 | - | - | TGTGCCAGCAGTTCCCCCGTTAGGGTGAATGAGCAGTTCTTC | CASSSPVRVNEQFF
TRBJ2-5 | TRBV2 | many | TRBD1 | TGTGCCAGCAGGTCCACAGGGGTGGAGACCCAGTACTTC | CASRSTGVETQYF
TRBJ2-5 | TRBV11-2 | many | - | TGTGCCAGCAGCCCACCCGGCTCCCTTTCCCAGTACTTC | CASSPPGSLSQYF
TRBJ2-1 | TRBV3-1 | many | TRBD2 | TGTGCCAGCAGCCCGGGACTAGCGGGAGCACATGAGCAGTTCTTC | CASSPGLAGAHEQFF
TRBJ1-5 | TRBV19 | many | - | TGTGCCAGTAGTTTTACGGACGGGGGCAATCAGCCCCAGCATTTT | CASSFTDGGNQPQHF
TRBJ2-5 | TRBV21-1 | many | - | TGTGCCAGCAGCCCCCACCCGACTAGTAAGAGTGGTTGCGAGACCCAGTACTTC | CASSPHPTSKSGCETQYF
TRBJ2-1 | TRBV7-3 | many | - | TGTGCCAGCAGCTTAAAGGCCTACCCTACAGATGAGCAGTTCTTC | CASSLKAYPTDEQFF
TRBJ1-2 | TRBV7-8 | many | - | TGTGCCAGCAGCTACCCAGGGAGCGGCTATGGCTACACCTTC | CASSYPGSGYGYTF
TRBJ1-1 | TRBV2 | many | - | TGTGCCAGCAGCCCCGGGACGCTCGGGGGTCCTGAAGCTTTCTTT | CASSPGTLGGPEAFF
TRBJ2-7 | TRBV7-9 | many | - | TGTGCCAGCAGCTTGTCGTTCGGCCTTTTCCACGAGCAGTACTTC | CASSLSFGLFHEQYF
TRBJ1-5 | TRBV29-1 | many | TRBD1 | TGCAGCGTGAGACAGGGGGCCCAGGAGCCCCAGCATTTT | CSVRQGAQEPQHF
TRBJ2-7 | TRBV6-1 | many | TRBD1 | TGTGCCAGCATGACAGGGTGGGGCGAGCAGTACTTC | CASMTGWGEQYF
TRBJ2-7 | TRBV20-1 | many | - | TGCAGTGCTAGAGATAGGGTAAAGCCCTCCTACGAGCAGTACTTC | CSARDRVKPSYEQYF
TRBJ2-1 | TRBV19 | many | - | TGTGCCAGTAGTATCCTCACGACAGGCTCCTACAATGAGCAGTTCTTC | CASSILTTGSYNEQFF
TRBJ2-1 | TRBV7-9 | many | TRBD2 | TGTGCCAGCAGCACCACTAGCGGGGGGGACAATGAGCAGTTCTTC | CASSTTSGGDNEQFF
TRBJ2-1 | TRBV4-1 | - | TRBD2 | TGCGCCAGCAACCAAACACCGGTAGCGGGAGATTACTACAATGAGCAGTTCTTC | CASNQTPVAGDYYNEQFF
TRBJ2-5 | TRBV6-5 | few | - | TGTGCCAGCAGTACCTCCTTCCTGCGACGTTTGGAGACCCAGTACTTC | CASSTSFLRRLETQYF
TRBJ1-5 | TRBV18 | many | - | TGTGCCAGCTCACCAGAGGCAGGCGTTAGCAATCAGCCCCAGCATTTT | CASSPEAGVSNQPQHF
TRBJ2-1 | TRBV6-5 | many | - | TGTGCCAGCAGTTCTAGCGCCCACTCCTACAATGAGCAGTTCTTC | CASSSSAHSYNEQFF
TRBJ2-1 | TRBV15 | many | TRBD2 | TGTGCCACCAGGCGGGAGGGGGACAATGAGCAGTTCTTC | CATRREGDNEQFF
TRBJ2-7 | TRBV5-1 | many | - | TGCGCCAGCAGCTCCAGCGACTCCTACGAGCAGTACTTC | CASSSSDSYEQYF
TRBJ1-5 | TRBV7-9 | many | - | TGTGCCAGCAGCTTAGTGGGGCAGCCCCAGCATTTT | CASSLVGQPQHF
TRBJ2-7 | TRBV20-1 | - | TRBD2 | TGCAGTGCTAGGGCCCTGGCTCCGGGGCGGGAGTCCGAGCAGTACTTC | CSARALAPGRESEQYF
TRBJ2-3 | TRBV6-2/TRBV6-3 | many | - | TGTGCCAGCAGTGGCATGGGGGATACGCAGTATTTT | CASSGMGDTQYF